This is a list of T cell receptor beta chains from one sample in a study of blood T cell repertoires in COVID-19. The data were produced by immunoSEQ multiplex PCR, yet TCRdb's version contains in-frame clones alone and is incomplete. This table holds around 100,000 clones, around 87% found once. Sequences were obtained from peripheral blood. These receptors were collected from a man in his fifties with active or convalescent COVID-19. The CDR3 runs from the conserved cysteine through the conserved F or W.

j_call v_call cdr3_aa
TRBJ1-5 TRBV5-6 CASSEGGNQPQHF
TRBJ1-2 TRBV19 CASSPTDRGFYGYTF
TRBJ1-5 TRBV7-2 CASSLADRVVNQPQHF
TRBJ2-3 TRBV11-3 CASSFGTTGDTQYF
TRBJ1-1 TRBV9 CASSPQTGDTEAFF
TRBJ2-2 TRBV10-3 CAISESVFQGAGGELFF
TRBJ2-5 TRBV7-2 CASSLAPPLAGGQETQYF
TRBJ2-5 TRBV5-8 CASSLERTSGAWETQYF
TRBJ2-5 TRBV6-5 CASRKQGSGETQYF
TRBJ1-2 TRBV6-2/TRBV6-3 CASSYSQNYGYTF
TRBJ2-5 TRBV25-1 CASSEFQGSGETQYF
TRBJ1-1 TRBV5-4 CASSLVADTAEAFF
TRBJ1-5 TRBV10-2 CASVAGGNQPQHF
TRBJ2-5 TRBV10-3 CAISVAGQETQYF
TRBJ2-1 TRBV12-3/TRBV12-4 CASSYGNEQFF
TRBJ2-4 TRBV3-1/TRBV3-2 CASSQSDYGKNIQYF
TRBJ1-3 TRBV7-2 CASSLGPAAGNTIYF
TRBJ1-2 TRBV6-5 CASSSTGNYGYTF
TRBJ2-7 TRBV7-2 CASSLARITYEQYF
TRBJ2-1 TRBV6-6 CASRDQGFEQFF
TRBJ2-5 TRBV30 CAWSVWGTSGKETQYF
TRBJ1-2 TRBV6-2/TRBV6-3 CASSGASGYTF
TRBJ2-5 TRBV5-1 CASRGQASAQTQYF
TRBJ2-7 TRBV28 CASSLVSGQGRDEQYF
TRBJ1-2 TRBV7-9 CASSPRDREFNGYTF
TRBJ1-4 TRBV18 CASSPLPDEKLFF
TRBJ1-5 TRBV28 CASSFQYRGGNQPQHF
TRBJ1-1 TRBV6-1 CASSEAANTEAFF
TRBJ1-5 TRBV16 CASSQGGQGLDQPQHF
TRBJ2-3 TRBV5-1 CASSLDGLAGIDTQYF
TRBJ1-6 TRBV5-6 CASSTGQANSPLHF
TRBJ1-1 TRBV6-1 CASSEQGQGNTEAFF
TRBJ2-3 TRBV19 CASMRLSGGDTQYF
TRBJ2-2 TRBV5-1 CASSLMSGSGELFF
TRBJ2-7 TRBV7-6 CASSLGPAGDIYEQYF
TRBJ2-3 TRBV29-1 CSVEGLAGGGADTQYF
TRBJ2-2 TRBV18 CASQGQQDGELFF
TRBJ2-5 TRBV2 CASRTRGTQETQYF
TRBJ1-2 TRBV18 CASSPGTSASNYGYTF
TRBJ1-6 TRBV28 CASSPSRFSSYNSPLHF
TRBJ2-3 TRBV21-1 CASSKGACTDTQYF